This is a list of T cell receptor beta chains from one sample in a study of CD4 T cells in relation to SARS-CoV-2 and coronaviruses. The assay was immunoSEQ multiplex PCR, and TCRdb's table has in-frame clones only and misses some. Among 10,000 or so clones listed, about nine tenths were seen once. Input material: naive CD4+ T cells from PBMCs. All receptors derive from an adult with COVID-19. Both conserved end residues are part of each CDR3. A D gene is named only where the DNA matches it firmly. Some rows have no size entry. The others give once, few or many, or a class for an expanded clone.

abundance	len	v_gene	d_gene	j_gene	CDR3aa	CDR3nt
.	15	TRBV2	.	TRBJ2-7	CASSGEAGHAYEQYF	TGTGCCAGCAGTGGGGAGGCAGGTCATGCCTACGAGCAGTACTTC
few	18	TRBV27	TRBD1	TRBJ1-5	CASSPGPGQAWSNQPQHF	TGTGCCAGCAGTCCGGGCCCGGGACAGGCTTGGAGCAATCAGCCCCAGCATTTT
few	15	TRBV19	.	TRBJ1-5	CASSIGAGANQPQHF	TGTGCCAGTAGTATAGGGGCAGGGGCCAATCAGCCCCAGCATTTT
few	18	TRBV25-1	.	TRBJ1-6	CASSNPLGGDLRNSPLHF	TGTGCCAGCAGTAACCCCCTTGGCGGCGACCTGAGGAATTCACCCCTCCACTTT
.	13	TRBV12-3/TRBV12-4	TRBD1	TRBJ1-1	CASRTGRVPEAFF	TGTGCCAGCAGGACAGGGCGCGTCCCTGAAGCTTTCTTT
.	18	TRBV18	.	TRBJ1-1	CASSPLTGLSASGTEAFF	TGTGCCAGCTCACCGCTGACGGGCCTTTCGGCCTCGGGAACTGAAGCTTTCTTT
.	15	TRBV18	TRBD1	TRBJ2-7	CASSPLPGGEYEQYF	TGTGCCAGCTCACCTCTACCAGGGGGAGAGTACGAGCAGTACTTC
.	14	TRBV9	.	TRBJ2-7	CASSVTIGTSEQYF	TGTGCCAGCAGCGTGACCATAGGGACAAGCGAGCAGTACTTC
once	14	TRBV19	.	TRBJ2-2	CARAPGPTWGELFF	TGTGCCAGAGCCCCGGGCCCCACATGGGGGGAGCTGTTTTTT
once	16	TRBV19	TRBD1	TRBJ2-4	CASSTIGGSAKNIQYF	TGTGCCAGTAGTACAATAGGGGGCTCGGCCAAAAACATTCAGTACTTC
.	16	TRBV4-3	.	TRBJ2-1	CASSQEITGAYNEQFF	TGCGCCAGCAGCCAAGAGATAACCGGAGCCTACAATGAGCAGTTCTTC
.	14	TRBV18	.	TRBJ2-2	CASSPGDSPGELFF	TGTGCCAGCTCACCAGGCGACTCCCCCGGGGAGCTGTTTTTT
.	13	TRBV9	TRBD1	TRBJ2-5	CASSSGTAETQYF	TGTGCCAGCAGCTCTGGGACAGCAGAGACCCAGTACTTC
.	15	TRBV5-1	TRBD1	TRBJ2-7	CASSLAVTGGNEQYF	TGCGCCAGCAGCTTGGCCGTGACAGGGGGTAACGAGCAGTACTTC
once	17	TRBV5-8	.	TRBJ2-2	CASSLLWGSGNTGELFF	TGTGCCAGCAGCTTGCTCTGGGGTAGCGGGAACACCGGGGAGCTGTTTTTT
.	15	TRBV9	.	TRBJ1-1	CASSVEGSRGTEAFF	TGTGCCAGCAGCGTAGAAGGGTCCAGAGGCACTGAAGCTTTCTTT
.	17	TRBV3-1/TRBV3-2	.	TRBJ2-1	CASSPGPGEDYSNEQFF	TGTGCCAGCAGCCCTGGCCCAGGAGAAGACTATAGCAATGAGCAGTTCTTC
.	14	TRBV2	TRBD2	TRBJ2-3	CASSERLGRGGEYF	TGTGCCAGCAGTGAACGGTTAGGGCGGGGGGGAGAGTATTTT
.	16	TRBV7-2	.	TRBJ1-5	CASSLAPRPWHQPQHF	TGTGCCAGCAGCTTAGCGCCAAGGCCATGGCATCAGCCCCAGCATTTT
.	15	TRBV7-9	.	TRBJ1-2	CASSPGPLLDYGYTF	TGTGCCAGCAGCCCGGGACCGCTATTGGACTATGGCTACACCTTC
.	15	TRBV5-4	.	TRBJ2-1	CASSSGRTTYNEQFF	TGTGCCAGCAGCTCGGGGCGTACTACCTACAATGAGCAGTTCTTC
.	16	TRBV6-1	.	TRBJ1-6	CASSELWTGNNSPLHF	TGTGCCAGCAGTGAACTCTGGACGGGTAATAATTCACCCCTCCACTTT